These 8 T cell receptor beta chains were sequenced from one sample in a study of human T cells and chemical hapten exposure. TCRdb re-called the RACE reads through MiXCR, storing one row per CDR3 protein. The sample records about 28,000 distinct CDR3 sequences, around 7% being singletons. Time point reported: healthy volunteer bleed at 2 weeks. It was from unfractionated whole blood that total RNA was extracted. What was sequenced was whole blood. The source is a human donor in good health. Some clones in this sample may be carry-over from other donors' samples.

This clonotype was seen only a few times. The CDR3 region has the DNA TGTGCCAGCAGCCCCGGGTCCCACTACGAGCAGTACTTC. Protein: CASSPGSHYEQYF. V is TRBV5-5 and J is TRBJ2-7; D is undetermined. V was shortened by 4 bases and J by 3 bases, with 11 bases between the two germline ends. Germline lookup yields CDR1 SGHKS and CDR2 YYEKEE (reference sequence). This CDR3 region has 13 residues.

This clonotype was seen a few times. The gene calls are TRBV20-1 and TRBJ2-7; 9 nucleotides agree with TRBD2. This CDR3 has 17 amino acids. J lost 6 bases, V lost 1 base, and 16 bases had no gene match. Germline V gene sequence: CDR1 DFQATT, CDR2 SNEGSKA (reference sequence). Written as DNA, the CDR3 is TGCAGTGCTAGAGGATCCGTCCCGGGTAGCGGGGGACGCGAGCAGTACTTC. It yields the protein CSARGSVPGSGGREQYF.

The chain carries TRBV25-1 and TRBJ1-1; D is perhaps TRBD1 (5 bases). Germline CDR1 is MGHDK and CDR2 is SYGVNS. The ends were cut back, 2 bases at V and 5 bases at J, with 12 bases in the middle. This CDR3 region has 14 residues. The CDR3, as DNA: TGTGCCAGCAGTGAAAGTATGGGGGAGACTGAAGCTTTCTTT. The encoded protein is CASSESMGETEAFF.

This clonotype was detected ten times or more. The V gene is TRBV4-3, the J gene TRBJ2-5; 7 bases match TRBD1. There are 15 residues in the CDR3. The germline V gene encodes CDR1 LGHNA and CDR2 YSLEER. The junction had 5 bases not matched to a gene; V was cut back by 2 bases and J by 2 bases. CDR3 nucleotides: TGCGCCAGCAGCCAAAACAGGGGAGATCAAGAGACCCAGTACTTC. Amino acid sequence: CASSQNRGDQETQYF.

Of note for this clonotype: Since a much larger clone is just one base distant, this may be a read error. This chain joins TRBV5-1 and TRBJ2-1; 8 bases fit TRBD2. Per germline, CDR1 SGHRS and CDR2 YFSETQ. The CDR3 has 13 amino acids. With 8 bases clipped from V and 8 bases from J, the junction kept 9 bases outside the gene matches. The CDR3 loop is CASNRRAGDEQFF. CDR3 nucleotide sequence: TGCGCCAGTAACCGACGAGCGGGAGATGAGCAGTTCTTC.

The sample holds many counts of this clonotype. V usage is TRBV18 and J usage is TRBJ1-3, with D unresolved. V was trimmed by 6 bases and J by 0 bases, leaving 15 bases between them. The CDR3 runs to 16 residues. The germline gives CDR1 KGHSH, CDR2 LQKENI. The CDR3 loop reads CASSGNAELSGNTIYF. The CDR3, as DNA: TGTGCCAGCTCCGGGAATGCAGAACTCTCTGGAAACACCATATATTTT.

This clonotype was picked up many times. This chain uses TRBV6-2 or TRBV6-3 with TRBJ1-2; D might be TRBD1 (6 bases). Trimming stripped 6 bases from V and 4 bases from J, with 15 bases between. Germline values: CDR1 MNHEY, CDR2 SVGEGT. The CDR3 totals 14 residues. The CDR3 reads CASRPWAGAYGYTF. CDR3 in DNA: TGTGCCAGCAGACCATGGGCAGGGGCCTATGGCTACACCTTC.

This clonotype appeared many times. The chain uses TRBV20-1 and TRBJ2-7; weak D call: TRBD2 (5 bases). Trimming pared 5 bases from V and 4 bases from J, leaving 12 bases between. Germline lookup yields CDR1 DFQATT and CDR2 SNEGSKA (reference sequence). There are 12 residues in the CDR3. The CDR3: CSAGRTEYEQYF. The CDR3 DNA reads TGCAGTGCTGGACGGACTGAATACGAGCAGTACTTC.